This TCR delta chain was documented in a study of γδ T cells in repeated Plasmodium falciparum infection. J gave up 4 bases and V 1 base, and 19 bases lay outside the gene matches. Germline lookup yields CDR1 TSWWSYY and CDR2 QGS. This CDR3 region has 22 residues. This clone was recorded at least ten times. In the same sample, other DNA sequences code for this CDR3. TCRdb redid clone calling on the multiplex PCR reads using CATT. The sample holds about 89,000 delta-chain clones; 1.4% are singletons and the top ten take around 8.3%. Gammadelta T cells were flow-sorted from PBMC into Vgamma9/Vdelta2+ and Vdelta2-negative populations for bulk analysis.

The clonotype was recovered from a pool of human donors (malaria-infected and uninfected, not separated). Material: gamma-delta T cells from blood. This rearrangement joins TRDV1 to TRDJ2; 12 bases are shared with TRDD3. CDR3 sequence (DNA): TGTGCTCTTGGGGAACGGCTTAAACTCCGTACTGGGGGATACTGCCCGACAGCACAACTCTTCTTT. Translation: CALGERLKLRTGGYCPTAQLFF.